These 3 T cell receptor beta chains originate from one sample sequenced in a study of somatic mutations in cytotoxic T cells in rheumatoid arthritis. The protocol was immunoSEQ multiplex PCR, while the TCRdb copy is restricted to in-frame clones and leaves out a portion. This sample carries 10,000 to 15,000 clones, 78% of them seen once, and the ten largest clones take about 22%. The material sequenced was CD8+ T cells sorted from blood. The source of these receptors is an adult with rheumatoid arthritis.

This chain links TRBV7-2 with TRBJ2-3; weak D call: TRBD2 (7 bases). Looked up from germline, CDR1 is SGHTA and CDR2 is FQGNSA. The CDR3 runs to 15 residues. V lost 4 bases, J lost 4 bases, and 15 bases lay in between. The CDR3: CASSSSGAGADTQYF. The CDR3 DNA sequence: TGTGCCAGCAGCTCCTCGGGGGCGGGGGCAGATACGCAGTATTTT.

The J gene is TRBJ2-1, the V gene TRBV5-1, with TRBD2 matching over 8 bases. Trimming removed 4 bases from V and 4 bases from J; junction bases left unmatched: 10. Germline CDR1 is SGHRS and CDR2 is YFSETQ. The CDR3 contains 16 residues. The CDR3 sequence is CASSLRLANSYNEQFF. The CDR3 DNA is TGCGCCAGCAGCCTGCGACTAGCGAACTCATACAATGAGCAGTTCTTC.

The V gene is TRBV30, the J gene TRBJ2-1; either TRBD1 or TRBD2 may fit D (6 bases each). Trimming shortened V by 1 base and J by 9 bases, and 16 bases separated the two germline ends. The length of the CDR3 is 14 residues. Germline assignment: CDR1 GTSNPN and CDR2 SVGIG (reference sequence). The CDR3 here is CAWSEGGFKVEQFF. The CDR3 DNA reads TGTGCCTGGAGTGAGGGGGGATTCAAAGTTGAGCAGTTCTTC.